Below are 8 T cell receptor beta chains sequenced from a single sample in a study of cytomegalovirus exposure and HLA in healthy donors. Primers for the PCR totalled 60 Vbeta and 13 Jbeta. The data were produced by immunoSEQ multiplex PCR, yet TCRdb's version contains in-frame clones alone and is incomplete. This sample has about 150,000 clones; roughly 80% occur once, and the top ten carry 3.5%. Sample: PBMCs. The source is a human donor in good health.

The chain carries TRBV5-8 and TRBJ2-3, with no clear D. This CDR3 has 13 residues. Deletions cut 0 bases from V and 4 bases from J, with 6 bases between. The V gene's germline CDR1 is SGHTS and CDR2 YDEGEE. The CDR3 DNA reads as TGTGCCAGCAGCTTGGCGGCGGCAGATACGCAGTATTTT. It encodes CASSLAAADTQYF.

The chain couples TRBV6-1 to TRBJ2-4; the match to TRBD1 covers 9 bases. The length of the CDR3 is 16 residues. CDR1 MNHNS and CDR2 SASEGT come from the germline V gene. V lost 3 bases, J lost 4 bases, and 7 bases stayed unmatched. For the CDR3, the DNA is TGTGCCAGCAGTGATTTCACAGGGGGCATAAAAAACATTCAGTACTTC. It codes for CASSDFTGGIKNIQYF.

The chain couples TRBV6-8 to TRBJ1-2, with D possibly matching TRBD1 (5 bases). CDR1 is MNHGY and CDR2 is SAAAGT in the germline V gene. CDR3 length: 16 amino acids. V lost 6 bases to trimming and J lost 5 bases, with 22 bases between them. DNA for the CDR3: TGTGCCAGCAGCCAATCGGGAGGGGCGGATCCTTATGGCTACACCTTC. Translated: CASSQSGGADPYGYTF.

CDR3 DNA: TGTGCCAGCAGTGAATCGCAGGGGGCTGGGGCCAACGTCCTGACTTTC. Protein sequence: CASSESQGAGANVLTF. The chain is built from TRBV6-4 and TRBJ2-6; 7 bases agree with TRBD1. This CDR3 has 16 residues. Germline V CDR1 and CDR2: MRHNA, SNTAGT. Trimming removed 3 bases from V and 2 bases from J; junction bases left unmatched: 4.

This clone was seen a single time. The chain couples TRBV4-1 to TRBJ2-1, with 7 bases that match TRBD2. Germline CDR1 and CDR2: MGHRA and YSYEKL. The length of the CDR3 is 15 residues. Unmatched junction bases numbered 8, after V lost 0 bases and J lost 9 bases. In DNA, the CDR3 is TGCGCCAGCAGCCAAGAACCCGGGACTATACGTGAGCAGTTCTTC. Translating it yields CASSQEPGTIREQFF.

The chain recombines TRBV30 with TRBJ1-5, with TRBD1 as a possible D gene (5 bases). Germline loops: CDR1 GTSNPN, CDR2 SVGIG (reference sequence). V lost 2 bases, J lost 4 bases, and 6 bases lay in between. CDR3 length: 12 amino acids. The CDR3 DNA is TGTGCCTGGAGTACAGGTAATCAGCCCCAGCATTTT. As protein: CAWSTGNQPQHF.

The CDR3 is CASNTPVEQFF. Here the CDR3 DNA reads TGTGCCAGCAACACGCCAGTTGAGCAGTTCTTC. V usage is TRBV9 and J usage is TRBJ2-1; D is ambiguous. This CDR3 spans 11 amino acids. Between the trimmed V and J ends, which lost 6 bases and 9 bases, there was a span of 10 bases. Per germline, CDR1 SGDLS and CDR2 YYNGEE.

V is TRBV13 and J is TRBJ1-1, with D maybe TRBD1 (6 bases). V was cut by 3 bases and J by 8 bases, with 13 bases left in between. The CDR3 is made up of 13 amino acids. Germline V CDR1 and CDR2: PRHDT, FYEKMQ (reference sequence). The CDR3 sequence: CASSFLTGSEAFF. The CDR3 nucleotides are TGTGCCAGCAGCTTTCTTACAGGGTCAGAAGCTTTCTTT.